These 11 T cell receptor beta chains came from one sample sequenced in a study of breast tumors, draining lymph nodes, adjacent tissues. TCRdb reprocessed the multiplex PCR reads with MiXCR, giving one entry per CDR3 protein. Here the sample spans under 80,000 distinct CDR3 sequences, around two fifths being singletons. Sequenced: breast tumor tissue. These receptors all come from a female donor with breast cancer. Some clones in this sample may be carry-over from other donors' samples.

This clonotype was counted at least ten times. Here the CDR3 reads CSASPSGVSPLHF. CDR3 in DNA: TGCAGTGCTAGTCCCTCAGGGGTATCACCCCTCCACTTT. The V call is TRBV20-1, the J call TRBJ1-6; perhaps TRBD1 as D (6 bases). Germline-derived CDR1 and CDR2 are DFQATT and SNEGSKA (reference sequence). Deletions cut 3 bases from V and 10 bases from J, with 13 bases between. There are 13 residues in the CDR3.

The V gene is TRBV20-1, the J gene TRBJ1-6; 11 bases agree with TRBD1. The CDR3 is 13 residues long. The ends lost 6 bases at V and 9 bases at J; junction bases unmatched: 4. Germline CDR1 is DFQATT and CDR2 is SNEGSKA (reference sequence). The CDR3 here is CSAVGQGGSPLHF. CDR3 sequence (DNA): TGCAGTGCGGTGGGACAGGGGGGTTCACCCCTCCACTTT.

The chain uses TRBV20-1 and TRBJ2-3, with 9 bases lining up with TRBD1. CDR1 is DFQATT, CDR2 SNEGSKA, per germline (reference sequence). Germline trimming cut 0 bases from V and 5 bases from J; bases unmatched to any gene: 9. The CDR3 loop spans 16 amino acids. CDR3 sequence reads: CSARDLGTGIEDTQYF. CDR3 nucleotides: TGCAGTGCTAGAGATCTAGGGACAGGGATCGAAGATACGCAGTATTTT.

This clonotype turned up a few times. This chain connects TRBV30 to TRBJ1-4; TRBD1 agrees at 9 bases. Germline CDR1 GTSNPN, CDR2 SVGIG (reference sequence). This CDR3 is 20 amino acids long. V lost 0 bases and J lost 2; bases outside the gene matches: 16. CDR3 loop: CAWSVLRLSGTGPTNEKLFF. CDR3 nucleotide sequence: TGTGCCTGGAGTGTACTGAGACTCTCCGGGACAGGGCCCACTAATGAAAAACTGTTTTTT.

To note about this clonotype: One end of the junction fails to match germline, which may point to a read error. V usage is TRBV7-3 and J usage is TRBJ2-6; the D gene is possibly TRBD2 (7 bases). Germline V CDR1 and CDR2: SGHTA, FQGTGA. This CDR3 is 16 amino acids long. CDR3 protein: CASSPGRGGTLNTEAF. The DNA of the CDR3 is TGTGCCAGCAGCCCGGGGAGGGGGGGTACCTTGAACACTGAAGCTTTC.

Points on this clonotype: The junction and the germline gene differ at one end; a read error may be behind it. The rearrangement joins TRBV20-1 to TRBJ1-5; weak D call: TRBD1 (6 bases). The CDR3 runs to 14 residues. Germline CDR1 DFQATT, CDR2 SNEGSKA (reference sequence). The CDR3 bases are TGCAGTGCTAGAGTGCCAGGGGACAATGAGCCCCAGCATTTT. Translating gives CSARVPGDNEPQHF.

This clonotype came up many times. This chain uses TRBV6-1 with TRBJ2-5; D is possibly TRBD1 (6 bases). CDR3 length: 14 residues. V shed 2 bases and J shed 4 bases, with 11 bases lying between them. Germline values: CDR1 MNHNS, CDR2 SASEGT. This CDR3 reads CASSEQGSRETQYF. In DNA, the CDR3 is TGTGCCAGCAGTGAACAGGGGTCCCGAGAGACCCAGTACTTC.

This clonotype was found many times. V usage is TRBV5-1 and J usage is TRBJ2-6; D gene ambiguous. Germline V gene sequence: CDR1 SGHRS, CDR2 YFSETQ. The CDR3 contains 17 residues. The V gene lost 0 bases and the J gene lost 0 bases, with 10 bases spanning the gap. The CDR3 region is CASSLAGRYSGANVLTF. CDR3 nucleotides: TGCGCCAGCAGCTTGGCGGGCAGGTACTCTGGGGCCAACGTCCTGACTTTC. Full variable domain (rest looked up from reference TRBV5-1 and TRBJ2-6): KAGVTQTPRYLIKTRGQQVTLSCSPISGHRSVSWYQQTPGQGLQFLFEYFSETQRNKGNFPGRFSGRQFSNSRSEMNVSTLELGDSALYLCASSLAGRYSGANVLTFGAGSRLTVL.

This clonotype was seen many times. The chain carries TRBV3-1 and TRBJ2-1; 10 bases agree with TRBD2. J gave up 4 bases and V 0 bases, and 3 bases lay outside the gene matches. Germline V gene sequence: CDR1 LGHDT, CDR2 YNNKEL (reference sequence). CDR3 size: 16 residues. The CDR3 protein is CASSQEAGGTYNEQFF. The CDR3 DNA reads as TGTGCCAGCAGCCAAGAAGCGGGAGGGACATACAATGAGCAGTTCTTC.

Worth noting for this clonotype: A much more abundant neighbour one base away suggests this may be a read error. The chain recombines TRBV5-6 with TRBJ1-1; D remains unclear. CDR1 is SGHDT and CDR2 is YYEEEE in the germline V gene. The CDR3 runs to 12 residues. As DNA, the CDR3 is TGTGTGAGCACGGGCCTTAACACTGAAGCTTTCTTT. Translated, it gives CVSTGLNTEAFF.

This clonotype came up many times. The DNA of the CDR3 is TGTGCCAGCAGCTTACAGGGCTGGTCTAATGAAAAACTGTTTTTT. This translates into CASSLQGWSNEKLFF. This rearrangement joins TRBV11-3 to TRBJ1-4, with a weak D call TRBD1 (5 bases). CDR3 length: 15 amino acids. The germline V gene encodes CDR1 SGHNT and CDR2 YENEEA. The V end was cut by 2 bases, the J end by 3 bases, with 10 bases between.